These 17 T cell receptor beta chains were sequenced from one sample in a study of graft-versus-host responses after intestinal transplantation. Their recognized antigens are unknown. TCRdb keeps only in-frame clones here, not all; method: immunoSEQ multiplex PCR. The sample includes around 87,000 clones, around 93% of them seen just once. Source: unstimulated CD8+ T cells sorted from spleen or lymph node cells, taken before transplant. Every receptor here comes from a human donor who was the organ donor for an intestinal transplant.

The chain recombines TRBV2 with TRBJ2-5; TRBD2 aligns across 10 bases. J gave up 1 base and V 5 bases, and 7 bases lay outside the gene matches. Germline-derived CDR1 and CDR2 are SNHLY and FYNNEI. The CDR3 covers 16 residues. The CDR3 DNA follows: TGTGCCAGCAGTTCCCCTAGCGGGGGCCTCCAAGAGACCCAGTACTTC. This encodes CASSSPSGGLQETQYF.

The chain uses TRBV27 and TRBJ2-5; possibly TRBD2 for D (6 bases). From germline, CDR1 is MNHEY and CDR2 SMNVEV (reference sequence). CDR3 size: 12 residues. V lost 4 bases to trimming and J lost 7 bases, with 10 bases between them. This chain's CDR3 is CASSSLGGTQYF. CDR3 sequence (DNA): TGTGCCAGCAGTTCCCTGGGGGGGACCCAGTACTTC.

This CDR3 is CASRTLQGADQETQYF. DNA of the CDR3: TGTGCCAGCAGAACATTACAGGGGGCAGACCAAGAGACCCAGTACTTC. The rearrangement links TRBV28 to TRBJ2-5, with 9 bases identical to TRBD1. The length of the CDR3 is 16 residues. The J segment lost 0 bases and the V segment lost 6 bases, leaving 8 bases of the junction unmatched. Germline-derived CDR1 and CDR2 are MDHEN and SYDVKM. Filled out from reference TRBV28 and TRBJ2-5, the complete variable domain reads DVKVTQSSRYLVKRTGEKVFLECVQDMDHENMFWYRQDPGLGLRLIYFSYDVKMKEKGDIPEGYSVSREKKERFSLILESASTNQTSMYLCASRTLQGADQETQYFGPGTRLLVL.

The V gene is TRBV7-8, the J gene TRBJ1-1; D gene uncertain. Per germline, CDR1 SGHVS and CDR2 FQNEAQ. Trimming removed 8 bases from V and 0 bases from J, with 7 bases in between. This CDR3 region has 12 residues. Written as DNA, the CDR3 is TGTGCCAGCGGTCAGTTGAACACTGAAGCTTTCTTT. Encoded protein: CASGQLNTEAFF.

This clone was detected only once. The chain couples TRBV29-1 to TRBJ2-7; D perhaps matches TRBD1 (6 bases). V was pared by 6 bases and J by 5 bases, with 11 bases between. The CDR3 is 11 amino acids. Germline lookup yields CDR1 SQVTM and CDR2 ANQGSEA. The CDR3 bases are TGCAGCGTGAGCCACAGGGACGAGCAGTACTTC. Translation: CSVSHRDEQYF.

This chain joins TRBV19 and TRBJ2-7; 7 nucleotides match TRBD1. The CDR3 length is 13 residues. With 6 bases clipped from V and 2 bases from J, the junction kept 4 bases outside the gene matches. Germline lookup yields CDR1 LNHDA and CDR2 SQIVND (reference sequence). This chain's CDR3 is CASRAGGPYEQYF. CDR3 coding DNA: TGTGCCAGTAGGGCAGGGGGACCCTACGAGCAGTACTTC.

The chain has TRBV28 and TRBJ2-3; D is unresolved. The ends were cut back, 4 bases at V and 0 bases at J, with 8 bases in the middle. CDR1 is MDHEN, CDR2 SYDVKM, per germline. The CDR3 totals 14 residues. This CDR3 is CASSSITSTDTQYF. The CDR3 DNA reads as TGTGCCAGCAGTTCTATAACTAGCACAGATACGCAGTATTTT.

Written as DNA, the CDR3 is TGTGCCAGCAGCTTACAGGCTAGCGGGGGAAATGAGCAGTTCTTC. It yields the protein CASSLQASGGNEQFF. The chain links TRBV7-3 to TRBJ2-1; 10 bases fit TRBD2. Germline V CDR1 and CDR2: SGHTA, FQGTGA. This CDR3 region has 15 residues. Germline trimming cut 2 bases from V and 7 bases from J; bases unmatched to any gene: 5.

This clone was seen a single time. The chain joins TRBV27 to TRBJ2-5; D is unresolved. Looked up from germline, CDR1 is MNHEY and CDR2 is SMNVEV (reference sequence). The ends were cut back, 3 bases at V and 2 bases at J, with 7 bases in the middle. The CDR3 is 13 amino acids. In DNA, the CDR3 is TGTGCCAGCAGTTTTCTAGAACAAGAGACCCAGTACTTC. Its translation: CASSFLEQETQYF.

In its sample, this clone was seen a few times. The chain employs TRBV7-9 and TRBJ1-2, with D perhaps TRBD1 (6 bases). Germline V CDR1 and CDR2: SEHNR, FQNEAQ (reference sequence). The CDR3 is 11 residues long. V was shortened by 4 bases and J by 13 bases, with 13 bases between the two germline ends. Here the CDR3 reads CASSSQGHLTF. In DNA, the CDR3 is TGTGCCAGCAGCTCACAGGGCCACCTCACCTTC.

This chain links TRBV9 with TRBJ2-3; D unclear. Trimming removed 3 bases from V and 4 bases from J, with 6 bases in between. This CDR3 is built from 12 residues. Per the germline V gene, CDR1 is SGDLS and CDR2 is YYNGEE. In nucleotides, the CDR3 is TGTGCCAGCAGCGCCATAGCAGATACGCAGTATTTT. It translates to CASSAIADTQYF.

The J gene is TRBJ1-2, the V gene TRBV7-2, with TRBD1 identical over 12 bases. CDR1 is SGHTA and CDR2 is FQGNSA in the germline V gene. With 1 base clipped from V and 7 bases from J, the junction kept 7 bases outside the gene matches. This CDR3 is 16 amino acids long. The CDR3 DNA sequence: TGTGCCAGCAGCTTAGAACCGGGACAGGGGGCTTTTGGCTACACCTTC. This sequence encodes CASSLEPGQGAFGYTF.

In this sample, this clone turned up once. The V call is TRBV2, the J call TRBJ1-1, with a possible D match to TRBD1 (5 bases). The CDR3 covers 12 residues. The ends were cut back, 7 bases at V and 6 bases at J, with 12 bases in the middle. Germline loops: CDR1 SNHLY, CDR2 FYNNEI. Here the CDR3 reads CASTHGGAEAFF. The CDR3 coding sequence is TGTGCCAGCACCCACGGGGGGGCTGAAGCTTTCTTT.

There are a few counts of this clone. The gene calls are TRBV10-3 and TRBJ1-2; 7 bases map to TRBD1. This CDR3 is 17 amino acids long. The germline gives CDR1 ENHRY, CDR2 SYGVKD. With V trimmed by 6 bases and J by 1 base, 14 bases remained unmatched. In DNA, the CDR3 is TGTGCCATCAGGAGTCAACCCTCGGACAGGAGTAACTATGGCTACACCTTC. It codes for CAIRSQPSDRSNYGYTF.

This clone was counted a few times. This chain uses TRBV6-5 with TRBJ2-5, with D possibly TRBD2 on 5 matching bases. The V gene's germline CDR1 is MNHEY and CDR2 SVGAGI. V was clipped by 8 bases and J by 4 bases, with 5 bases between them. The CDR3 extends over 10 amino acids. CDR3 in DNA: TGTGCCAGCCGGGGAGAGACCCAGTACTTC. Its translation is CASRGETQYF.

The chain couples TRBV5-1 to TRBJ1-6, with 8 nucleotides matching TRBD1. Per the germline V gene, CDR1 is SGHRS and CDR2 is YFSETQ. This CDR3 comprises 14 residues. The V and J ends lost 3 bases and 9 bases, in that order; junction bases with no gene match: 5. The CDR3 DNA follows: TGCGCCAGCAGCTGGACAGGGTTTGGTTCACCCCTCCACTTT. Protein product: CASSWTGFGSPLHF.

V and J are TRBV20-1 and TRBJ2-3; D unclear. The V end lost 4 bases, the J end lost 6 bases, and 5 bases lay between the germline ends. This CDR3 region has 10 residues. CDR1 DFQATT and CDR2 SNEGSKA come from the germline V gene (reference sequence). The CDR3 DNA sequence: TGCAGTGCTACGCGGGATACGCAGTATTTT. It translates to CSATRDTQYF.